The 17 T cell receptor beta chains given below trace back to one sample, sequenced in a study of identical twins. TCRdb independently ran MiXCR on the 5' RACE reads; one entry per CDR3 protein. Of about 660,000 distinct CDR3 sequences listed, around 8.3% were seen once; the top ten hold 0.75% to 1%. A further study also used this sample, focusing on yellow fever vaccine responses in identical twins.

The sample taken for sequencing was PBMCs. The receptors originated from a woman aged 18-30 years in good health.

This sequence joins TRBV27 and TRBJ2-1; tentatively, D is TRBD2 (7 bases). Per germline, CDR1 MNHEY and CDR2 SMNVEV (reference sequence). V shed 2 bases and J shed 0 bases, with 14 bases lying between them. This CDR3 has 17 residues. The CDR3 sequence: CASSLGAGATSYNEQFF. DNA for the CDR3: TGTGCCAGCAGTTTAGGCGCGGGGGCGACCTCCTACAATGAGCAGTTCTTC.

This clonotype has only a few counts. This rearrangement joins TRBV7-9 to TRBJ2-1; tentatively, D is TRBD1 (6 bases). Per the germline V gene, CDR1 is SEHNR and CDR2 is FQNEAQ (reference sequence). Trimming shortened V by 4 bases and J by 5 bases, and 12 bases separated the two germline ends. This CDR3 spans 14 amino acids. CDR3 DNA sequence: TGTGCCAGCAGCTCCGGGACATTAAACAATGAGCAGTTCTTC. Protein product: CASSSGTLNNEQFF.

This chain links TRBV12-3 or TRBV12-4 with TRBJ2-3; possible D gene TRBD1, 5 bases. The CDR3 is 13 amino acids. The V end was cut by 7 bases, the J end by 4 bases, with 12 bases between. This CDR3 reads CASNSRAPDTQYF. Here the CDR3 DNA reads TGTGCCAGCAATTCCAGGGCCCCAGATACGCAGTATTTT.

This clonotype was found a few times. The chain uses TRBV7-2 and TRBJ2-1, with 13 bases identical to TRBD2. The CDR3 length is 17 residues. The germline V gene has CDR1 SGHTA and CDR2 FQGNSA. The V gene end was trimmed by 0 bases and the J gene end by 8 bases; junction bases not matched to a gene: 7. Written as DNA, the CDR3 is TGTGCCAGCAGCTTAGCGGGACTAGCGGGGACCGCCCATGAGCAGTTCTTC. Translating gives CASSLAGLAGTAHEQFF.

This clonotype occurred a few times. CDR3: CASRTGTYGYTF. As DNA, the CDR3 is TGTGCCAGCAGGACAGGGACCTATGGCTACACCTTC. This chain links TRBV6-5 with TRBJ1-2; 7 bases are shared with TRBD1. The trim removed 6 bases at V and 4 bases at J, leaving 2 bases unmatched. The CDR3 has 12 residues. Germline values: CDR1 MNHEY, CDR2 SVGAGI.

This clonotype was counted between two and nine times. The genes are TRBV28 and TRBJ1-1, with D unclear. The germline CDR1 and CDR2 sequences are MDHEN and SYDVKM. The CDR3 covers 13 residues. V lost 7 bases, J lost 4 bases, and 13 bases lay in between. DNA for the CDR3: TGTGCCAGCACCCGCAGGATGGTCACTGAAGCTTTCTTT. This encodes CASTRRMVTEAFF. Full variable domain (missing parts from reference TRBV28 and TRBJ1-1): DVKVTQSSRYLVKRTGEKVFLECVQDMDHENMFWYRQDPGLGLRLIYFSYDVKMKEKGDIPEGYSVSREKKERFSLILESASTNQTSMYLCASTRRMVTEAFFGQGTRLTVV.

CDR3 loop: CASSVRTSTQYF. DNA for the CDR3: TGTGCCAGCAGCGTGAGGACTTCCACGCAGTATTTT. The chain is built from TRBV7-2 and TRBJ2-3; possible D gene TRBD2, 5 bases. This CDR3 is 12 amino acids long. Trimming removed 5 bases at V and 9 bases at J, with 12 bases between. The germline V gene has CDR1 SGHTA and CDR2 FQGNSA. Drawing the rest from reference TRBV7-2 and TRBJ2-3, the complete variable domain is GAGVSQSPSNKVTEKGKDVELRCDPISGHTALYWYRQSLGQGLEFLIYFQGNSAPDKSGLPSDRFSAERTGGSVSTLTIQRTQQEDSAVYLCASSVRTSTQYFGPGTRLTVL.

This clonotype was seen a few times. J is TRBJ1-1 and V is TRBV28; 9 bases line up with TRBD1. The CDR3 covers 15 residues. Trimming cost V 6 bases and J 5 bases; bases outside gene matches: 10. Looked up from germline, CDR1 is MDHEN and CDR2 is SYDVKM. The DNA of the CDR3 is TGTGCCAGCAGCTCACTTGACAGGGGGGATACTGAAGCTTTCTTT. Amino acids: CASSSLDRGDTEAFF.

The V gene is TRBV7-2, the J gene TRBJ2-5; D is unclear. The CDR3 has 15 residues. CDR1 and CDR2 from the germline V gene are SGHTA and FQGNSA. Deletions cut 6 bases from V and 3 bases from J, with 17 bases between. The CDR3 DNA follows: TGTGCCAGCAGTTATTACGGGCCTGCTGAAGAGACCCAGTACTTC. It specifies CASSYYGPAEETQYF.

In its sample, this clonotype was seen a few times. DNA of the CDR3: TGTGCCAGCAGTCCGTATAGCGGGGGGGCCGGGGAGCTGTTTTTT. Protein sequence: CASSPYSGGAGELFF. The chain has TRBV27 and TRBJ2-2; 11 positions match TRBD2. V trimming: 5 bases; J trimming: 6 bases; junction bases outside the gene matches: 5. The CDR3 runs 15 residues. Germline values: CDR1 MNHEY, CDR2 SMNVEV (reference sequence).

This clonotype showed up just a few times. The chain combines TRBV2 with TRBJ2-7; weak D call: TRBD2 (6 bases). The germline gives CDR1 SNHLY, CDR2 FYNNEI. V lost 4 bases and J lost 4, with 11 bases in between. The CDR3 is 13 amino acids. The DNA of the CDR3 is TGTGCCAGCAGTGCAATAGCGGTATACGAGCAGTACTTC. Translating gives CASSAIAVYEQYF.

This clonotype has a handful of counts. The chain is built from TRBV5-1 and TRBJ1-2; no reliable D call. Germline assignment: CDR1 SGHRS and CDR2 YFSETQ. The CDR3 is 12 amino acids. Trimming stripped 6 bases from V and 8 bases from J, with 14 bases between. The CDR3 spells CASTSGAEGYTF. The CDR3 DNA sequence: TGCGCCAGCACCTCGGGAGCGGAAGGCTACACCTTC.

V is TRBV7-9 and J is TRBJ2-1; no firm D call. Trimming left V 9 bases short and J 5 bases short, with 14 bases between. This CDR3 contains 13 residues. CDR1 is SEHNR, CDR2 FQNEAQ, per germline (reference sequence). The CDR3 loop reads CASRWGPNNEQFF. Here the CDR3 DNA reads TGTGCCAGTAGGTGGGGTCCCAACAATGAGCAGTTCTTC.

Turning to this clonotype: This may stem from a read error, because a much larger clone lies one nucleotide away. This chain joins TRBV6-2 or TRBV6-3 and TRBJ2-2, with D unresolved. V dropped 4 bases and J dropped 5 bases, with 5 bases sitting between them. The CDR3 contains 12 residues. From germline, CDR1 is MNHEY and CDR2 SVGEGT. This chain's CDR3 is CASSWLTGELFF. In nucleotides, the CDR3 is TGTGCCAGCAGTTGGTTGACCGGGGAGCTGTTTTTT.

This clonotype was counted at least ten times. CDR3 DNA sequence: TGCGCCAGCAGCCAAGGACCGGACAGGGAGGCCGGGGAGCTGTTTTTT. Translating it yields CASSQGPDREAGELFF. This chain uses TRBV4-3 with TRBJ2-2; 8 bases fit TRBD1. The CDR3 contains 16 residues. Losses at the gene ends were 1 base for V and 6 bases for J; bases not matched to a gene: 7. Germline values: CDR1 LGHNA, CDR2 YSLEER.

The chain joins TRBV11-2 to TRBJ2-3; perhaps TRBD2 as D (7 bases). V was clipped by 6 bases and J by 4 bases, with 26 bases between them. The CDR3 loop spans 18 amino acids. CDR1 and CDR2 from the germline V gene are SGHAT and FQNNGV. This chain's CDR3 is CASSPRRGLASGPDTQYF. The CDR3 nucleotides are TGTGCCAGCAGTCCTAGGCGGGGGCTAGCGTCTGGTCCAGATACGCAGTATTTT.

This clonotype was seen ten or more times. The chain uses TRBV4-2 and TRBJ2-1, with TRBD1 identical over 9 bases. The length of the CDR3 is 19 residues. Germline loops: CDR1 LGHNA, CDR2 YNFKEQ. The V segment lost 4 bases and the J segment 3 bases; nucleotides outside the gene matches: 16. The CDR3 region is CASSLEAPGTGTGYNEQFF. DNA of the CDR3: TGTGCCAGCAGCCTAGAAGCCCCCGGGACAGGGACGGGCTACAATGAGCAGTTCTTC.